This entry lists 17 T cell receptor beta chains sequenced from one sample in a study of CD8 T cells in ankylosing spondylitis. MiXCR, applied by TCRdb to the 5' RACE reads, yields one record per CDR3 protein. The sample lists approximately 350,000 distinct CDR3 sequences, 14% to 15% occurring once. Input material: blood, either unsorted or a sorted T cell fraction (not recorded which). Receptors originate from a male donor with ankylosing spondylitis or in good health (not recorded which).

This clonotype has ten or more counts. V usage is TRBV12-3 or TRBV12-4 and J usage is TRBJ2-1; 8 positions agree with TRBD2. V lost 3 bases, J lost 2 bases, and 3 bases stayed unmatched. This CDR3 is built from 15 residues. The CDR3 loop is CASSFSSGTYNEQFF. The CDR3 region has the DNA TGTGCCAGCAGTTTTAGTAGCGGGACCTACAATGAGCAGTTCTTC.

The chain carries TRBV10-2 and TRBJ1-1; D ambiguous. This CDR3 has 12 residues. The V and J ends lost 7 bases and 1 base respectively, with 7 bases between them. Germline V gene data show CDR1 as WSHSY and CDR2 as SAAADI. CDR3 amino acids: CASTTPNTEAFF. In nucleotides, the CDR3 is TGCGCCAGCACCACCCCGAACACTGAAGCTTTCTTT.

This clonotype came up a few times. This rearrangement joins TRBV11-2 to TRBJ2-4; no definite D call. Trimming cost V 0 bases and J 3 bases, with 12 bases left between them. In germline, CDR1 is SGHAT, CDR2 FQNNGV. This CDR3 region has 16 residues. CDR3 nucleotides: TGTGCCAGCAGCTTAGATCGCATGATCGACAAAAACATTCAGTACTTC. Its translation: CASSLDRMIDKNIQYF.

This clonotype was observed a few times. The V call is TRBV5-1, the J call TRBJ1-2; TRBD1 matches at 10 bases. Germline trimming cut 0 bases from V and 3 bases from J; bases unmatched to any gene: 5. Germline CDR1 SGHRS, CDR2 YFSETQ. The CDR3 has 16 amino acids. DNA of the CDR3: TGCGCCAGCAGCTTGGCCCTAGGGACAGGGGACTATGGCTACACCTTC. Protein product: CASSLALGTGDYGYTF.

This clonotype was seen more than once but under ten times. The chain links TRBV2 to TRBJ2-2; possibly TRBD1 for D (6 bases). Germline CDR1 SNHLY, CDR2 FYNNEI. Trimming took 7 bases from V and 4 from J, leaving 10 bases between them. The CDR3 runs to 13 residues. CDR3: CASTRQVTGELFF. The CDR3 region has the DNA TGTGCCAGCACTCGACAGGTCACCGGGGAGCTGTTTTTT. Full variable domain (outside the CDR3, taken from reference TRBV2 and TRBJ2-2): EPEVTQTPSHQVTQMGQEVILRCVPISNHLYFYWYRQILGQKVEFLVSFYNNEISEKSEIFDDQFSVERPDGSNFTLKIRSTKLEDSAMYFCASTRQVTGELFFGEGSRLTVL.

A single count supports this clonotype. The V gene is TRBV7-2, the J gene TRBJ2-5; 13 bases are shared with TRBD2. The CDR3 contains 16 residues. Per germline, CDR1 SGHTA and CDR2 FQGNSA. With 4 bases clipped from V and 5 bases from J, the junction kept 7 bases outside the gene matches. This chain's CDR3 is CASSWGLAGPGETQYF. Here the CDR3 DNA reads TGTGCCAGCAGCTGGGGACTAGCGGGGCCGGGGGAGACCCAGTACTTC.

This clonotype was seen a few times. The chain uses TRBV27 and TRBJ2-1; 10 bases map to TRBD2. Germline CDR1 reads MNHEY; CDR2 reads SMNVEV (reference sequence). The CDR3 spans 15 residues. V lost 7 bases to trimming and J lost 8 bases; unmatched junction nucleotides: 11. The CDR3 DNA is TGTGCCAGCAACCGGAGGACTAGCGGTGGGCATGAGCAGTTCTTC. It yields the protein CASNRRTSGGHEQFF.

The gene calls are TRBV12-3 or TRBV12-4 and TRBJ1-1; D unclear. V lost 8 bases, J lost 1 base, and 11 bases lay in between. There are 13 residues in the CDR3. The CDR3 nucleotides are TGTGCCAGCGGACGACAAAGGAACACTGAAGCTTTCTTT. Protein: CASGRQRNTEAFF.

The genes are TRBV5-1 and TRBJ2-1; D is tentatively TRBD1 or TRBD2 (5 bases each). V was shortened by 0 bases and J by 2 bases, with 9 bases between the two germline ends. The CDR3 has 15 residues. Per the germline V gene, CDR1 is SGHRS and CDR2 is YFSETQ. The DNA for the CDR3 is TGCGCCAGCAGCTTGGGGGACCCTACCTACAATGAGCAGTTCTTC. Protein sequence: CASSLGDPTYNEQFF.

The V call is TRBV20-1, the J call TRBJ2-7, with 10 bases matching TRBD1. Per the germline V gene, CDR1 is DFQATT and CDR2 is SNEGSKA (reference sequence). This CDR3 contains 14 residues. Germline trimming cut 5 bases from V and 5 bases from J; bases unmatched to any gene: 9. CDR3 amino acids: CSAFLDRGTHEQYF. The CDR3 DNA is TGCAGTGCTTTCCTGGACAGGGGGACCCACGAGCAGTACTTC.

The sample holds a few counts of this clonotype. This chain joins TRBV10-3 and TRBJ2-2, with 14 positions matching TRBD2. The length of the CDR3 is 16 residues. Germline V gives CDR1 ENHRY, CDR2 SYGVKD. Losses at the gene ends were 6 bases for V and 0 bases for J; bases not matched to a gene: 0. CDR3 region: CAIRTSGGANTGELFF. The CDR3 DNA sequence: TGTGCCATCAGGACTAGCGGGGGGGCGAACACCGGGGAGCTGTTTTTT.

This clonotype turned up a few times. V and J are TRBV7-9 and TRBJ1-4; maybe TRBD1 (5 bases). Germline V CDR1 and CDR2: SEHNR, FQNEAQ (reference sequence). V lost 1 base and J lost 5, with 8 bases in between. The CDR3 runs to 14 residues. DNA for the CDR3: TGTGCCAGCAGCTTAGATTCAGGGAATGAAAAACTGTTTTTT. Its translation is CASSLDSGNEKLFF.

A few counts support this clonotype. The CDR3 DNA is TGTGCCAGCAGCCTCACGGCAGGGGCCTCTGGAAACACCATATATTTT. Translation: CASSLTAGASGNTIYF. The chain combines TRBV5-6 with TRBJ1-3; D might be TRBD1 (6 bases). This CDR3 region has 16 residues. Trimming took off 4 bases at V and 0 bases at J, with 14 bases between the two ends. The V gene's germline CDR1 is SGHDT and CDR2 YYEEEE.

The chain has TRBV5-6 and TRBJ2-5; no clear D gene. The CDR3 totals 15 residues. V lost 4 bases to trimming and J lost 2 bases, with 15 bases between them. Germline CDR1 reads SGHDT; CDR2 reads YYEEEE. The CDR3 DNA reads as TGTGCCAGCAGCCCTGCTTACGACAAACAAGAGACCCAGTACTTC. It yields the protein CASSPAYDKQETQYF.

This clonotype was observed a few times. The rearrangement joins TRBV7-2 to TRBJ2-2; D is unclear. Trimming shortened V by 3 bases and J by 0 bases, and 8 bases separated the two germline ends. The CDR3 contains 15 residues. Germline lookup yields CDR1 SGHTA and CDR2 FQGNSA. The DNA for the CDR3 is TGTGCCAGCAGCTTTGTCTCTTCGAACACCGGGGAGCTGTTTTTT. It specifies CASSFVSSNTGELFF.

This clonotype has more than one count but fewer than ten. This chain joins TRBV18 and TRBJ1-1, with 9 bases lining up with TRBD1. Germline V gene data show CDR1 as KGHSH and CDR2 as LQKENI. This CDR3 comprises 15 residues. After removal of 5 bases from V and 5 bases from J, the junction contained 9 bases not matched to a gene. DNA of the CDR3: TGTGCCAGCTCAACTAATACAGGGGGCTGGACTGAAGCTTTCTTT. Translation gives CASSTNTGGWTEAFF.

Only a few counts were recorded for this clonotype. The chain carries TRBV4-1 and TRBJ1-1; the D gene is possibly TRBD1 (6 bases). Trimming pared 5 bases from V and 10 bases from J, leaving 17 bases between. Germline V lookup: CDR1 MGHRA, CDR2 YSYEKL. There are 13 residues in the CDR3. CDR3 loop: CASSYHREEVAFF. The CDR3 nucleotides read TGCGCCAGCAGCTATCACAGGGAGGAGGTAGCTTTCTTT.